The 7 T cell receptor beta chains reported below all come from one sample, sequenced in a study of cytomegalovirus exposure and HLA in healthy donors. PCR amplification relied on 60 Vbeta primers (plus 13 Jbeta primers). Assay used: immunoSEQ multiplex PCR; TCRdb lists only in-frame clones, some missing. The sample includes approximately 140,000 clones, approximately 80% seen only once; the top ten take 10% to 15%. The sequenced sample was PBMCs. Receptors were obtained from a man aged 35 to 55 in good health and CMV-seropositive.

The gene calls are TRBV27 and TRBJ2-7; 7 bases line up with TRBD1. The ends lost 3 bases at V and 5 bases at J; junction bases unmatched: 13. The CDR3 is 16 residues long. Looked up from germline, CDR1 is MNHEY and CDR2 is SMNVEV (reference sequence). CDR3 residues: CASSLQFETGIDEQYF. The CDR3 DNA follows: TGTGCCAGCAGTTTGCAATTCGAGACAGGGATTGACGAGCAGTACTTC.

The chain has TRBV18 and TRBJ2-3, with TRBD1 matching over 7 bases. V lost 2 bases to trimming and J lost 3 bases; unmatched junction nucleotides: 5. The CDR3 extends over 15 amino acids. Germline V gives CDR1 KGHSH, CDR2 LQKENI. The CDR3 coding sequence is TGTGCCAGCTCACCAGAGGCAGGGGGTACAGATACGCAGTATTTT. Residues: CASSPEAGGTDTQYF.

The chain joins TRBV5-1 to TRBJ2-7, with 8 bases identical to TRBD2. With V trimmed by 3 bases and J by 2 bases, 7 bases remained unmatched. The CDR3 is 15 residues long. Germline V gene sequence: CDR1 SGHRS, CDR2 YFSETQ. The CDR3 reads CASSSSAGAPYEQYF. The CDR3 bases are TGCGCCAGCAGCTCATCAGCGGGAGCACCCTACGAGCAGTACTTC.

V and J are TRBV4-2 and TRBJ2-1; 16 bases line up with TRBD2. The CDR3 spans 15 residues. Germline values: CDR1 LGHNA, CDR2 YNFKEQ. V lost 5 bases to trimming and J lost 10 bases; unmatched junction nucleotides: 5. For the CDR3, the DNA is TGTGCCAGCAGCTTGGGACTAGCGGGAGGGGACGAGCAGTTCTTC. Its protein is CASSLGLAGGDEQFF.

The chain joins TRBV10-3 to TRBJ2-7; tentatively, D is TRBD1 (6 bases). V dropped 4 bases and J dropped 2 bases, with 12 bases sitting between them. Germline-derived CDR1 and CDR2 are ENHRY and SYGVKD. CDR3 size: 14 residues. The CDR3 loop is CAISGDMPTYEQYF. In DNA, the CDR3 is TGTGCCATCAGTGGGGACATGCCCACCTACGAGCAGTACTTC.

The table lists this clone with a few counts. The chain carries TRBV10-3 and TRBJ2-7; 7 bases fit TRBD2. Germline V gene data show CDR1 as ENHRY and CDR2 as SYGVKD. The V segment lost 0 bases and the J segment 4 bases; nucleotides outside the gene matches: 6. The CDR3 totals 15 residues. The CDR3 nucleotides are TGTGCCATCAGTGAGTCCGGCGGGAGCCGATACGAGCAGTACTTC. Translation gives CAISESGGSRYEQYF.

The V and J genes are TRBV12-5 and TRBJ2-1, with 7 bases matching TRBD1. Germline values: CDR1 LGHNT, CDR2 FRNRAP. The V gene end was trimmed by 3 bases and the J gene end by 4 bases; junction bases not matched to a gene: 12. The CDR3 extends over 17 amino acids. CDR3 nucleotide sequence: TGTGCTAGTGGTTTATACGGCGGACAGGAGGTATACAATGAGCAGTTCTTC. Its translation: CASGLYGGQEVYNEQFF.